The 9 T cell receptor beta chains given below trace back to one sample, sequenced in a study of CD8+ T cells in alopecia areata. Extracted RNA was reverse transcribed, and the resulting cDNA served as sequencing template. Sequencing used immunoSEQ multiplex PCR; TCRdb keeps in-frame clones, though not all of them. The profile shows 110,000 or so clones, under 60% of them singletons. The sequenced material came from NKG2D-low CD8+ T cells sorted from blood. The receptors were gathered from a human donor with alopecia areata.

The rearrangement links TRBV13 to TRBJ2-5; D is ambiguous. This CDR3 has 13 residues. In germline, CDR1 is PRHDT, CDR2 FYEKMQ (reference sequence). Trimming cost V 3 bases and J 3 bases, with 8 bases left between them. CDR3 loop: CASSFSREETQYF. The CDR3 nucleotides read TGTGCCAGCAGCTTCTCCCGGGAAGAGACCCAGTACTTC.

The chain is built from TRBV27 and TRBJ2-7; the D gene is possibly TRBD2 (6 bases). With 2 bases removed from V and 4 bases from J, the gap between germline ends came to 12 bases. CDR1 MNHEY and CDR2 SMNVEV come from the germline V gene (reference sequence). The CDR3 totals 14 residues. The CDR3 loop reads CASSLTGSAYEQYF. CDR3 coding DNA: TGTGCCAGCAGTTTAACCGGGAGCGCTTACGAGCAGTACTTC.

V and J are TRBV7-8 and TRBJ1-4, with 8 nucleotides matching TRBD1. Germline V gene sequence: CDR1 SGHVS, CDR2 FQNEAQ. V lost 5 bases, J lost 8 bases, and 7 bases stayed unmatched. The CDR3 length is 14 residues. CDR3 sequence reads: CASSTGGGSEKLFF. The DNA of the CDR3 is TGTGCCAGCAGCACAGGGGGGGGGAGCGAAAAACTGTTTTTT.

The chain carries TRBV30 and TRBJ2-5; 7 bases map to TRBD1. V was pared by 5 bases and J by 0 bases, with 0 bases of the junction left unmatched. This CDR3 spans 12 amino acids. The germline CDR1 and CDR2 sequences are GTSNPN and SVGIG (reference sequence). As DNA, the CDR3 is TGTGCCTGGGGACAGGACCAAGAGACCCAGTACTTC. Its protein is CAWGQDQETQYF.

Concerning this clone: Other DNA sequences in the sample encode the same CDR3. The chain has TRBV27 and TRBJ2-7, with 7 bases fitting TRBD1. The CDR3 runs 13 residues. J lost 2 bases, V lost 3 bases, and 1 base had no gene match. In germline, CDR1 is MNHEY, CDR2 SMNVEV (reference sequence). The CDR3 protein is CASSLGTAYEQYF. The CDR3 DNA sequence: TGTGCCAGCAGTTTGGGGACAGCCTACGAGCAGTACTTC.

V and J are TRBV13 and TRBJ1-2; D unresolved. Germline CDR1 PRHDT, CDR2 FYEKMQ (reference sequence). The CDR3 extends over 13 amino acids. Trimming shortened V by 5 bases and J by 7 bases, and 14 bases separated the two germline ends. The CDR3 bases are TGTGCCAGCAGCCGAGAGGCAGGCCGTGGCTACACCTTC. Encoded protein: CASSREAGRGYTF.

This sequence joins TRBV6-1 and TRBJ1-1; D gene uncertain. CDR3 size: 16 residues. V dropped 2 bases and J dropped 0 bases, with 13 bases sitting between them. Per the germline V gene, CDR1 is MNHNS and CDR2 is SASEGT. The CDR3 sequence: CASSEKWASMNTEAFF. The CDR3, as DNA: TGTGCCAGCAGTGAAAAATGGGCCAGCATGAACACTGAAGCTTTCTTT.

CDR3 sequence (DNA): TGCGCCAGCAGCCAAGCCTGGGACAGAAGCTACCCTGAAGCTTTCTTT. This sequence encodes CASSQAWDRSYPEAFF. The chain links TRBV4-1 to TRBJ1-1; TRBD1 aligns across 7 bases. The CDR3 spans 16 residues. Unmatched junction bases numbered 11, after V lost 1 base and J lost 6 bases. Per germline, CDR1 MGHRA and CDR2 YSYEKL.

The chain recombines TRBV2 with TRBJ2-1; D is unclear. Per the germline V gene, CDR1 is SNHLY and CDR2 is FYNNEI. CDR3 length equals 14 residues. V was clipped by 4 bases and J by 0 bases, with 7 bases between them. The CDR3 loop reads CASSVGSSYNEQFF. The CDR3 nucleotides read TGTGCCAGCAGTGTCGGAAGCTCCTACAATGAGCAGTTCTTC.